These 12 T cell receptor beta chains were all obtained from the same sample, sequenced in a study of control samples from healthy donors and cancer patients. Profiling relied on immunoSEQ multiplex PCR, and the TCRdb table lists in-frame clones only, not all of them. The profile shows 60,000 to 70,000 clones, approximately 88% of them singletons. Material: PBMCs. These receptors all stem from a woman aged 50 to 65 with lung cancer.

The chain links TRBV5-5 to TRBJ1-5; D is ambiguous. The CDR3 sequence is 14 residues long. CDR1 SGHKS and CDR2 YYEKEE come from the germline V gene (reference sequence). Trimming took off 2 bases at V and 2 bases at J, with 8 bases between the two ends. The CDR3 coding sequence is TGTGCCAGCAGCTTCGAACGCGGCAATCAGCCCCAGCATTTT. The encoded protein is CASSFERGNQPQHF.

The chain uses TRBV28 and TRBJ1-1; no firm D call. Germline V gives CDR1 MDHEN, CDR2 SYDVKM. V was clipped by 7 bases and J by 1 base, with 4 bases between them. This CDR3 region has 11 residues. CDR3 in amino acids: CASNTNTEAFF. The CDR3 nucleotides read TGTGCCAGCAATACGAACACTGAAGCTTTCTTT.

This clone appeared a few times. The CDR3 nucleotides read TGTGCCAGCAGCGCCCTTAGGGGGACTATTGAAGAGACCCAGTACTTC. It translates to CASSALRGTIEETQYF. The V gene is TRBV11-2, the J gene TRBJ2-5; D might be TRBD2 (7 bases). Trimming left V 5 bases short and J 3 bases short, with 19 bases between. This CDR3 has 16 amino acids. Germline V gene sequence: CDR1 SGHAT, CDR2 FQNNGV.

The count of this clone is one. This rearrangement joins TRBV19 to TRBJ1-1; TRBD1 is a possible D gene (5 bases). Trimming removed 6 bases from V and 4 bases from J, with 15 bases in between. Germline V gene lookup returns CDR1 LNHDA and CDR2 SQIVND (reference sequence). The CDR3 consists of 14 residues. This CDR3 reads CASSPPRTSTEAFF. CDR3 DNA: TGTGCCAGTAGCCCACCTCGGACAAGCACTGAAGCTTTCTTT.

The V and J genes are TRBV28 and TRBJ2-7; TRBD2 agrees at 9 bases. Trimming at V came to 4 bases and at J to 2 bases, leaving 9 bases not matched to a gene. This CDR3 has 16 amino acids. Germline V gene sequence: CDR1 MDHEN, CDR2 SYDVKM. The DNA for the CDR3 is TGTGCCAGCAGTTCTTTTAGCGGGGGACTCGCCTACGAGCAGTACTTC. Translation gives CASSSFSGGLAYEQYF.

The chain recombines TRBV10-3 with TRBJ1-4, with D maybe TRBD1 (5 bases). Germline-derived CDR1 and CDR2 are ENHRY and SYGVKD. The CDR3 has 16 residues. V was clipped by 8 bases and J by 0 bases, with 16 bases between them. The CDR3 protein is CAISEDTYATNEKLFF. DNA of the CDR3: TGTGCCATCTCCGAGGACACCTATGCAACTAATGAAAAACTGTTTTTT.

This chain joins TRBV28 and TRBJ1-5; the D gene is possibly TRBD1 (5 bases). CDR1 and CDR2 from the germline V gene are MDHEN and SYDVKM. The V gene lost 5 bases and the J gene lost 4 bases, with 15 bases spanning the gap. The CDR3 extends over 15 amino acids. The CDR3 here is CASSPPGGWNQPQHF. The CDR3 DNA sequence: TGTGCCAGCAGTCCTCCCGGGGGGTGGAATCAGCCCCAGCATTTT.

The chain employs TRBV19 and TRBJ1-3; D remains unclear. V was cut by 2 bases and J by 0 bases, with 11 bases left in between. The CDR3 has 16 amino acids. Germline CDR1 is LNHDA and CDR2 is SQIVND (reference sequence). The CDR3 here is CASSIRTQSSGNTIYF. The CDR3 coding sequence is TGTGCCAGTAGTATAAGGACCCAAAGCTCTGGAAACACCATATATTTT.

This clone was detected once. The chain links TRBV7-2 to TRBJ2-7, with D possibly TRBD1 on 5 matching bases. The CDR3 covers 14 residues. V lost 1 base and J 2 bases, leaving 9 bases between the germline ends. Germline values: CDR1 SGHTA, CDR2 FQGNSA. The CDR3 DNA reads as TGTGCCAGCAGCTTAGTAGGGGTTCCCTACGAGCAGTACTTC. This sequence encodes CASSLVGVPYEQYF.

This sequence joins TRBV7-3 and TRBJ2-1, with D perhaps matching TRBD2 (5 bases). CDR1 and CDR2 (germline): SGHTA, FQGTGA. V was pared by 1 base and J by 7 bases, with 14 bases between. CDR3 size: 15 residues. CDR3 nucleotide sequence: TGTGCCAGCAGCTTAATTCCCTCTCCGGGGAATGAGCAGTTCTTC. This translates into CASSLIPSPGNEQFF.

The rearrangement links TRBV7-3 to TRBJ1-2; perhaps TRBD1 as D (5 bases). CDR1 is SGHTA and CDR2 is FQGTGA in the germline V gene. The V end lost 4 bases, the J end lost 0 bases, and 15 bases lay between the germline ends. The CDR3 runs 16 residues. CDR3 in amino acids: CASSSKRDGSNYGYTF. CDR3 coding DNA: TGTGCCAGCAGCTCAAAAAGGGACGGCTCTAACTATGGCTACACCTTC.

This chain links TRBV2 with TRBJ1-4, with a tentative D call TRBD1 (6 bases). The CDR3 length is 15 residues. V was trimmed by 6 bases and J by 2 bases, leaving 13 bases between them. Germline CDR1 SNHLY, CDR2 FYNNEI. CDR3 residues: CASRATRGTNEKLFF. In DNA form, the CDR3 reads TGTGCCAGCAGAGCTACCAGGGGCACTAATGAAAAACTGTTTTTT.